A selection of T cell receptor beta chains follows, all from one sample in a study of regulatory T cells in long-lasting Graves disease. From the multiplex PCR reads, TCRdb called clonotypes with MiXCR, one entry per CDR3 protein. This table holds a few hundred thousand distinct CDR3 sequences, around 24% found once. The material sequenced was peripheral blood mononuclear cells (PBMCs), taken when the disease was refractory, from a patient treated with antithyroid drugs. These receptor sequences come from a female donor with Graves disease. Both conserved end residues are part of each CDR3. Each record gives: V gene, D gene, J gene, clone size, CDR3 DNA, CDR3 protein. D genes are given only for firm matches. Some rows mark clone size as missing; the rest say once, few, many or name a class of expanded clone.

v_gene: TRBV6-2/TRBV6-3; d_gene: TRBD2; j_gene: TRBJ2-4; abundance: -; CDR3nt: TGTGCCAGCAGTGACGAGGCCGGGTCTAGCGGGAGGTTAGCCAAAAACATTCAGTACTTC; CDR3aa: CASSDEAGSSGRLAKNIQYF
v_gene: TRBV4-3; d_gene: -; j_gene: TRBJ2-5; abundance: -; CDR3nt: TGCGCCAGCAGCCCCCGCTTGCCAGAGACCCAGTACTTC; CDR3aa: CASSPRLPETQYF
v_gene: TRBV20-1; d_gene: -; j_gene: TRBJ1-6; abundance: -; CDR3nt: TGCAGTGCTAGAGTAGTACAGGGCAATTCACCCCTCCACTTT; CDR3aa: CSARVVQGNSPLHF
v_gene: TRBV5-6; d_gene: TRBD1; j_gene: TRBJ1-6; abundance: few; CDR3nt: TGTGCCAGCAGACTCGGACAGGGAACTTCACCCCTCCACTTT; CDR3aa: CASRLGQGTSPLHF
v_gene: TRBV7-2; d_gene: TRBD2; j_gene: TRBJ2-7; abundance: many; CDR3nt: TGTGCCAGCAGCTTACTAGCGGGAGGGCTCGAGCAGTACTTC; CDR3aa: CASSLLAGGLEQYF
v_gene: TRBV5-1; d_gene: TRBD1; j_gene: TRBJ1-2; abundance: -; CDR3nt: TGCGCCAGCAGCTTGGGGGACAGAACTAACTATGGCTACACCTTC; CDR3aa: CASSLGDRTNYGYTF
v_gene: TRBV11-2; d_gene: TRBD2; j_gene: TRBJ2-7; abundance: -; CDR3nt: TGTGCCAGCAGCTTCGCTAGCGGGAGGAACGAGCAATACTTC; CDR3aa: CASSFASGRNEQYF
v_gene: TRBV7-9; d_gene: TRBD1; j_gene: TRBJ1-1; abundance: -; CDR3nt: TGTGCCAGCAGCCAAATGACAGGGAAGGCTGAAGCTTTCTTT; CDR3aa: CASSQMTGKAEAFF
v_gene: TRBV30; d_gene: -; j_gene: TRBJ1-1; abundance: many; CDR3nt: TGTGCCTGGAATCGCGGCAAGAACACTGAAGCTTTCTTT; CDR3aa: CAWNRGKNTEAFF
v_gene: TRBV7-2; d_gene: -; j_gene: TRBJ1-2; abundance: many; CDR3nt: TGTGCCAGCAGCTTATTCGGCGGAAAGGAGTATGGCTACACCTTC; CDR3aa: CASSLFGGKEYGYTF
v_gene: TRBV30; d_gene: TRBD1; j_gene: TRBJ1-5; abundance: many; CDR3nt: TGTGCCTCGGACAGGGGCCGGGGACAGCCCCAGCATTTT; CDR3aa: CASDRGRGQPQHF
v_gene: TRBV7-9; d_gene: -; j_gene: TRBJ1-1; abundance: few; CDR3nt: TGTGCCAGCAGATTACAGGGATCGAACACTGAAGCTTTCTTT; CDR3aa: CASRLQGSNTEAFF
v_gene: TRBV20-1; d_gene: -; j_gene: TRBJ2-7; abundance: few; CDR3nt: TGCAGTGCCGCAATAGGCAGCGCCTACGAGCAGTACTTC; CDR3aa: CSAAIGSAYEQYF
v_gene: TRBV29-1; d_gene: TRBD2; j_gene: TRBJ2-4; abundance: -; CDR3nt: TGCAGCGTTGCTAGCGGGAAAAACATTCAGTACTTC; CDR3aa: CSVASGKNIQYF
v_gene: TRBV5-1; d_gene: -; j_gene: TRBJ1-1; abundance: -; CDR3nt: TGCGCCAGCAGCTTGGTAACAGGTCTAATGGACACTGAAGCTTTCTTT; CDR3aa: CASSLVTGLMDTEAFF
v_gene: TRBV10-3; d_gene: TRBD1; j_gene: TRBJ1-1; abundance: few; CDR3nt: TGTGCCATCAGTGAGTCGGACAGGGGGAGACCTGAAGCTTTCTTT; CDR3aa: CAISESDRGRPEAFF
v_gene: TRBV10-1; d_gene: TRBD2; j_gene: TRBJ2-7; abundance: -; CDR3nt: TGCGCCAGCAGTGAGGGACTAGTAACCTACGAGCAGTACTTC; CDR3aa: CASSEGLVTYEQYF
v_gene: TRBV10-3; d_gene: -; j_gene: TRBJ1-2; abundance: -; CDR3nt: TGTGCCATCAGTGAGTCCCAGGCGACTAACTATGGCTACACCTTC; CDR3aa: CAISESQATNYGYTF
v_gene: TRBV30; d_gene: -; j_gene: TRBJ1-1; abundance: -; CDR3nt: TGTGCCTGGAGTGCCGACACTAACACTGAAGCTTTCTTT; CDR3aa: CAWSADTNTEAFF
v_gene: TRBV6-1; d_gene: -; j_gene: TRBJ1-1; abundance: -; CDR3nt: TGTGCCAGCAGTGAAGCGCAGGGTCGGACCACTGAAGCTTTCTTT; CDR3aa: CASSEAQGRTTEAFF
v_gene: TRBV14; d_gene: -; j_gene: TRBJ1-1; abundance: -; CDR3nt: TGTGCCAGCAGCCCCGGGGGGCCGCGCACTGAAGCTTTCTTT; CDR3aa: CASSPGGPRTEAFF
v_gene: TRBV14; d_gene: TRBD1; j_gene: TRBJ1-2; abundance: once; CDR3nt: TGTGCCAGCAGCCAATGGACAGGGGTGAACTATGGCTACACCTTC; CDR3aa: CASSQWTGVNYGYTF
v_gene: TRBV29-1; d_gene: -; j_gene: TRBJ2-7; abundance: few; CDR3nt: TGCAGCGTGACCCAGCCAGGCGGCCTCGAGCAGTACTTC; CDR3aa: CSVTQPGGLEQYF